What follows are 4 T cell receptor beta chains derived from one specimen sequenced in a study of cytomegalovirus exposure and HLA in healthy donors. Primers included in the PCR were 60 Vbeta and 13 Jbeta primers. TCRdb's table, derived via immunoSEQ multiplex PCR, lists solely in-frame clones and lacks some. The repertoire holds 65,000 to 95,000 clones, with around 77% as singletons. Sequencing input: PBMCs. The origin of the receptors is a man aged 50-59 years in good health and CMV-seronegative.

The V gene is TRBV6-8, the J gene TRBJ2-2; the D gene is possibly TRBD1 (6 bases). The CDR3 spans 13 residues. The ends were cut back, 9 bases at V and 6 bases at J, with 14 bases in the middle. Germline V gene data show CDR1 as MNHGY and CDR2 as SAAAGT. The CDR3 protein is CASRSTGPGELFF. The CDR3 DNA sequence: TGTGCCAGTCGATCAACAGGGCCCGGGGAGCTGTTTTTT.

The chain has TRBV5-4 and TRBJ2-3; 8 bases line up with TRBD1. The CDR3 consists of 15 residues. J was trimmed by 0 bases and V by 2 bases; bases with no gene match: 2. CDR1 SGHNT and CDR2 YYREEE come from the germline V gene (reference sequence). CDR3 residues: CASSFGDRSTDTQYF. CDR3 nucleotides: TGTGCCAGCAGCTTCGGGGACAGGAGCACAGATACGCAGTATTTT.

This clone was detected only a few times. The chain uses TRBV5-1 and TRBJ2-2, with 7 bases aligning to TRBD1. The CDR3 loop spans 13 amino acids. V lost 9 bases, J lost 1 base, and 3 bases stayed unmatched. Germline-derived CDR1 and CDR2 are SGHRS and YFSETQ. CDR3 sequence (DNA): TGCGCCACCTGGACAGGGAACACCGGGGAGCTGTTTTTT. Translated, it gives CATWTGNTGELFF.

The chain has TRBV2 and TRBJ2-4; 8 bases are shared with TRBD1. Germline CDR1 reads SNHLY; CDR2 reads FYNNEI. The CDR3 is 13 residues long. The V segment lost 7 bases and the J segment 4 bases; nucleotides outside the gene matches: 3. The CDR3 is CASTDREKNIQYF. Here the CDR3 DNA reads TGTGCCAGCACGGACAGGGAGAAAAACATTCAGTACTTC.